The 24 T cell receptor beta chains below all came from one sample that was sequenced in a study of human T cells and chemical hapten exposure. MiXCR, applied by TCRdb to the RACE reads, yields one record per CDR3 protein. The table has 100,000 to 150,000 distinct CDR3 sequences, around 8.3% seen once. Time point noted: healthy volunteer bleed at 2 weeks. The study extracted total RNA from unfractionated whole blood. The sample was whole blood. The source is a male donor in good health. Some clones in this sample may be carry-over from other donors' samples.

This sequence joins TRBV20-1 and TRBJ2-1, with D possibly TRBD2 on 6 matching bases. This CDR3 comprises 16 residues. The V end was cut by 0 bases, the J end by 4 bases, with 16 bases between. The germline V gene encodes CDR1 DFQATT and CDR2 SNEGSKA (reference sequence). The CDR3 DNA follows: TGCAGTGCTAGAGACGGACTATTCAACGCATACAATGAGCAGTTCTTC. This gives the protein CSARDGLFNAYNEQFF.

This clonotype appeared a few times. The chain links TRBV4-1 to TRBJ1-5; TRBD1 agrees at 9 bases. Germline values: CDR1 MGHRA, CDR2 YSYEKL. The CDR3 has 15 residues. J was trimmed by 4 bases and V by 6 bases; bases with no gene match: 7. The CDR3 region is CASSSGTGNNQPQHF. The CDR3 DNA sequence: TGCGCCAGCAGTAGTGGGACAGGGAATAATCAGCCCCAGCATTTT.

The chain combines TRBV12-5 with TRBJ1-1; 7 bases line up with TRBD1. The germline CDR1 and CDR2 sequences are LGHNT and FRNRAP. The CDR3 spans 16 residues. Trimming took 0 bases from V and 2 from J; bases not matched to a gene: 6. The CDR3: CASGLVQGSHNTEAFF. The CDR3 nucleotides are TGTGCTAGTGGTTTGGTACAGGGGTCACATAACACTGAAGCTTTCTTT.

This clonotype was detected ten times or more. The chain's CDR3 is CASSLEFGGGSGGYTF. Here the CDR3 DNA reads TGCGCCAGCAGCTTGGAATTCGGAGGGGGATCAGGGGGCTACACCTTC. The chain recombines TRBV5-1 with TRBJ1-2; a weak D match, TRBD1 (6 bases). Germline CDR1 reads SGHRS; CDR2 reads YFSETQ. Trimming removed 0 bases at V and 8 bases at J, with 20 bases between. This CDR3 has 16 amino acids. The full variable domain, with the rest looked up from reference TRBV5-1 and TRBJ1-2, is KAGVTQTPRYLIKTRGQQVTLSCSPISGHRSVSWYQQTPGQGLQFLFEYFSETQRNKGNFPGRFSGRQFSNSRSEMNVSTLELGDSALYLCASSLEFGGGSGGYTFGSGTRLTVV.

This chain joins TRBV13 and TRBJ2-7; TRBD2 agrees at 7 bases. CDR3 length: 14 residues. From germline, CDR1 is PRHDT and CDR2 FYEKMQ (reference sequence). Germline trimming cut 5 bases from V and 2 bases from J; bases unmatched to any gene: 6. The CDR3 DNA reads TGTGCCAGCAGCCGAAACGGGGGGACCTACGAGCAGTACTTC. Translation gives CASSRNGGTYEQYF.

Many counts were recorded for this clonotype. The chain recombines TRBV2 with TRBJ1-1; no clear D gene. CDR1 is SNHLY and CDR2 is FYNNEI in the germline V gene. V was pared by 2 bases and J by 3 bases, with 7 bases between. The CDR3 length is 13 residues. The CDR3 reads CASSENGDTEAFF. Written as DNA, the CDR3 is TGTGCCAGCAGTGAAAACGGGGACACTGAAGCTTTCTTT.

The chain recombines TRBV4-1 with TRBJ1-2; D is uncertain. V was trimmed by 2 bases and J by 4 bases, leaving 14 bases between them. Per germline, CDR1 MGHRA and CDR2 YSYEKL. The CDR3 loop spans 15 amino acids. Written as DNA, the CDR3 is TGCGCCAGCAGCCAACGGACCGATGACATCTATGGCTACACCTTC. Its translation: CASSQRTDDIYGYTF.

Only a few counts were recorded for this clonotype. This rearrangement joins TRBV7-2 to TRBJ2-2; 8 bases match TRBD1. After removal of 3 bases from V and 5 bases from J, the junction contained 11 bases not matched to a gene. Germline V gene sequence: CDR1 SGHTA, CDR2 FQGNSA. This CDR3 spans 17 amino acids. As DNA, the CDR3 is TGTGCCAGCAGCTTGCGCCCGGACAGGGTCGTGACCGGGGAGCTGTTTTTT. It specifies CASSLRPDRVVTGELFF.

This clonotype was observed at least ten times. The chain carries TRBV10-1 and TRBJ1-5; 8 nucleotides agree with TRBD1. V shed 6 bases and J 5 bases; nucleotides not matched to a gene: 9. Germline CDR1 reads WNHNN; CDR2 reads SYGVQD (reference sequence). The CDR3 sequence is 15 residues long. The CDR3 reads CASSPQDREDQPQHF. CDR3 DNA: TGCGCCAGCAGCCCTCAGGACAGGGAGGATCAGCCCCAGCATTTT.

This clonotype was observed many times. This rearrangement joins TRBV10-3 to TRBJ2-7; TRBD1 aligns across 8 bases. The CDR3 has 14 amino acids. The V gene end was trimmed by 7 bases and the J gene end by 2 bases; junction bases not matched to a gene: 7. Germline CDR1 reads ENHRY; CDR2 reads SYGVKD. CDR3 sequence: CAIKRDRQTYEQYF. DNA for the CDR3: TGTGCCATCAAACGGGACAGGCAAACCTACGAGCAGTACTTC.

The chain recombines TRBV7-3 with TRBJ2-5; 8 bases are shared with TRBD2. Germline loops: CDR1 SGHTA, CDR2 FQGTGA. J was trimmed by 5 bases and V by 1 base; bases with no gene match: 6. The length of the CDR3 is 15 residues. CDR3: CASSLKRAGEETQYF. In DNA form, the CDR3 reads TGTGCCAGCAGCTTAAAACGAGCGGGGGAGGAGACCCAGTACTTC.

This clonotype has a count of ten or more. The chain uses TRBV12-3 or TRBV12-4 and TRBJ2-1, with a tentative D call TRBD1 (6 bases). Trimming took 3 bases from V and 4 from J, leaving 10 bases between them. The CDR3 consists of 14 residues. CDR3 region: CASSFGQNYNEQFF. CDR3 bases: TGTGCCAGCAGTTTCGGACAGAATTACAATGAGCAGTTCTTC.

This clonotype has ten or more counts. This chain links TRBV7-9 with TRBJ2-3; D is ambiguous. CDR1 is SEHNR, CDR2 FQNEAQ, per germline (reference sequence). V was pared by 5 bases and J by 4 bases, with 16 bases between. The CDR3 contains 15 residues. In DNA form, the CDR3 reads TGTGCCAGCAGCCCCCACGAAGGATTTCCAGATACGCAGTATTTT. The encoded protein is CASSPHEGFPDTQYF. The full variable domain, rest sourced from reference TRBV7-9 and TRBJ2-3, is DTGVSQNPRHKITKRGQNVTFRCDPISEHNRLYWYRQTLGQGPEFLTYFQNEAQLEKSRLLSDRFSAERPKGSFSTLEIQRTEQGDSAMYLCASSPHEGFPDTQYFGPGTRLTVL.

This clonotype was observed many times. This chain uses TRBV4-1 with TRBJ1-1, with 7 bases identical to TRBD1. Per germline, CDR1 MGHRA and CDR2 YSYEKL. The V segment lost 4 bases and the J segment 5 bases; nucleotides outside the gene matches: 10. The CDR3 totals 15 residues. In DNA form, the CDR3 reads TGCGCCAGCAGCCCCAGACAGGGTTCATTAACTGAAGCTTTCTTT. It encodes CASSPRQGSLTEAFF.

CDR3 protein: CASGTGQPQHF. CDR3 bases: TGTGCTAGTGGTACTGGTCAGCCCCAGCATTTT. This rearrangement joins TRBV12-5 to TRBJ1-5; unclear D gene. Germline-derived CDR1 and CDR2 are LGHNT and FRNRAP. V lost 5 bases and J lost 6, with 5 bases in between. The CDR3 extends over 11 amino acids.

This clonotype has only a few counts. The CDR3 sequence: CASSRDGTGNEKLFF. The CDR3 nucleotides read TGTGCCAGCAGCCGTGACGGGACAGGGAATGAAAAACTGTTTTTT. This chain links TRBV11-3 with TRBJ1-4, with TRBD1 matching over 9 bases. The germline gives CDR1 SGHNT, CDR2 YENEEA. The junction had 6 bases not matched to a gene; V was cut back by 5 bases and J by 5 bases. The CDR3 loop spans 15 amino acids.

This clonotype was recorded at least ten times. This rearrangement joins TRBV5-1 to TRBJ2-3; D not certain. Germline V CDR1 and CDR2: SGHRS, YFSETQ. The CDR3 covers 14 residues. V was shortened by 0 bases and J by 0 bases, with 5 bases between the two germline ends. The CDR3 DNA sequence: TGCGCCAGCAGCTTGGAACCTAGCACAGATACGCAGTATTTT. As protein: CASSLEPSTDTQYF.

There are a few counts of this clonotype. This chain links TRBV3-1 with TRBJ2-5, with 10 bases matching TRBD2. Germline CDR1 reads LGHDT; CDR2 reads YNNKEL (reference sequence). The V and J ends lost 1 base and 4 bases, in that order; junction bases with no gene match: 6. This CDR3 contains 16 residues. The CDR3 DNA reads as TGTGCCAGCAGCCAAGGTTCACTAGCGGGGTCAGAGACCCAGTACTTC. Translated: CASSQGSLAGSETQYF.

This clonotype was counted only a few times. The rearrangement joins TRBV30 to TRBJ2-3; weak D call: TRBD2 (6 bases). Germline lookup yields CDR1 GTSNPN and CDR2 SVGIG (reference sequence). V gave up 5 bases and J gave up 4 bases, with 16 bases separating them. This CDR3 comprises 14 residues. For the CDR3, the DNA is TGTGCCTGGGGGACTTCGGGAGTGGCAGATACGCAGTATTTT. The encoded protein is CAWGTSGVADTQYF.

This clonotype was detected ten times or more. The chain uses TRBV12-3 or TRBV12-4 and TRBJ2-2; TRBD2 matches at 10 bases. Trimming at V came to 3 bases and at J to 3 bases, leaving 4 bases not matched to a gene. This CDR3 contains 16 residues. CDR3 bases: TGTGCCAGCAGTTTTGCTAGCGGGGGAGACACCGGGGAGCTGTTTTTT. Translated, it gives CASSFASGGDTGELFF.

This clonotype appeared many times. The chain's CDR3 is CASSQDPTVGYGYTF. CDR3 sequence (DNA): TGCGCCAGCAGCCAAGATCCCACGGTTGGCTATGGCTACACCTTC. The genes are TRBV4-3 and TRBJ1-2, with D hard to call. CDR1 is LGHNA, CDR2 YSLEER, per germline. V was pared by 0 bases and J by 4 bases, with 12 bases between. The CDR3 totals 15 residues.

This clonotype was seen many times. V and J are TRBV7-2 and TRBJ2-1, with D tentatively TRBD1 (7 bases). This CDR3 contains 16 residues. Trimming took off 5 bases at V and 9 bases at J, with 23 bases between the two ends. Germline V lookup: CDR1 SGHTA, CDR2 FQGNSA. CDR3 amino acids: CASSPQGGPPTGEQFF. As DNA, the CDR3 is TGTGCCAGCAGCCCCCAGGGGGGTCCACCTACAGGTGAGCAGTTCTTC.

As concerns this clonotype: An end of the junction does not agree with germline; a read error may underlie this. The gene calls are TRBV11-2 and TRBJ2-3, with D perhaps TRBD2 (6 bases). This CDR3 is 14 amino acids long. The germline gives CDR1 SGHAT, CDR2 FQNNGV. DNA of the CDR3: TGTGCCAGCGATGCGGGGTACCTCACAGATTCGCAGTATTTT. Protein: CASDAGYLTDSQYF.

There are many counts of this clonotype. The CDR3, as DNA: TGTGCCAGCAGTTTAAAACCTAGCGGCGACTCCTACGAGCAGTACTTC. Amino acids: CASSLKPSGDSYEQYF. The V and J genes are TRBV27 and TRBJ2-7; 7 bases are a match to TRBD2. With V trimmed by 2 bases and J by 0 bases, 7 bases remained unmatched. The CDR3 contains 16 residues. From germline, CDR1 is MNHEY and CDR2 SMNVEV (reference sequence).